This TCR beta chain emerged from a study of patients and donors after allogeneic stem cell transplantation (dated by TCRdb to 2018 to 2020). The method was RT-PCR. The sequencer was a NextSeq 550. TCRdb handled the public reads itself, with Q25 trimming in fastp and clone calling in MiXCR, and kept productive beta chains. Entries that share a CDR3 protein sequence are merged under the most common genes and DNA. A total of about a million distinct CDR3 sequences appear in this sample, roughly 18% of them only once. Of the sample, roughly 6% is held by the ten largest clones. This clonotype has a handful of counts. This clone's antigen is unknown. There are no base qualities to consult, and no much larger clone falls within one base. V and J are trimmed by 3 bases and 8 bases, and the gene matches miss 4 bases of the junction. CDR1 and CDR2 are read off the germline V gene (reference sequence) as DFQATT and SNEGSKA. Its CDR3 holds 14 amino acids, cysteine through phenylalanine. The sequence is cut down to CDR3 DNA, 42 bases in frame from base 1.

The sequenced sample was blood, either unsorted or a sorted T cell fraction (not recorded which). This TCR derives from a human donor who was either an allogeneic HSCT recipient or a stem cell or donor lymphocyte infusion donor (not recorded which). It is not recorded whose cells these are; they may come from a transplant donor. The receptor chain draws on TRBV20-1 and TRBJ1-6; 10 bases in the middle match TRBD1. The sequence in DNA is TGCAGTGCTAGGGGACAGGGGTATGATTCACCCCTCCACTTT. Its protein reads: CSARGQGYDSPLHF.